Below, 27 T cell receptor beta chains from the same sample are listed, as sequenced in a study of blood T cell repertoires in COVID-19. Data came from immunoSEQ multiplex PCR; TCRdb stores just in-frame clones and leaves some out. The table records roughly 200,000 clones, about 88% of them present only once. Sequencing was performed on PBMCs or T cells enriched from blood (not recorded which). The receptors were sampled from a woman in her twenties or thirties who had recovered from COVID-19.

CDR3 nucleotide sequence: TGTGCCAGCAGTCGAGGGTTTGGGGAGTCGGTTTCTAACTATGGCTACACCTTC. As protein: CASSRGFGESVSNYGYTF. The rearrangement uses TRBV6-6 and TRBJ1-2; no clear D gene. The CDR3 is 18 residues long. V was pared by 5 bases and J by 0 bases, with 22 bases between. From germline, CDR1 is MNHNY and CDR2 SVGAGI (reference sequence).

The chain links TRBV2 to TRBJ1-1, with TRBD1 identical over 8 bases. Germline V gene sequence: CDR1 SNHLY, CDR2 FYNNEI. There are 14 residues in the CDR3. J lost 5 bases, V lost 6 bases, and 8 bases had no gene match. The DNA of the CDR3 is TGTGCCAGCAGGCCCCTAGACAGGGGAACTGAAGCTTTCTTT. It is translated as CASRPLDRGTEAFF.

This chain uses TRBV5-5 with TRBJ1-6; possible D gene TRBD1, 5 bases. V was clipped by 2 bases and J by 8 bases, with 23 bases between them. The CDR3 covers 18 residues. Germline V lookup: CDR1 SGHKS, CDR2 YYEKEE (reference sequence). The CDR3: CASSFLPSQARLDSPLHF. The CDR3 coding sequence is TGTGCCAGCAGCTTTTTACCCTCACAGGCGAGGTTAGATTCACCCCTCCACTTT.

Only a few counts were recorded for this clone. The chain joins TRBV2 to TRBJ1-1, with D possibly matching TRBD1 (5 bases). The CDR3 runs 13 residues. With 5 bases removed from V and 6 bases from J, the gap between germline ends came to 13 bases. CDR1 and CDR2 from the germline V gene are SNHLY and FYNNEI. This chain's CDR3 is CASSLDTGSEAFF. As DNA, the CDR3 is TGTGCCAGCAGTTTAGACACAGGCTCTGAAGCTTTCTTT. The complete variable domain, with remaining parts taken from reference TRBV2 and TRBJ1-1, reads EPEVTQTPSHQVTQMGQEVILRCVPISNHLYFYWYRQILGQKVEFLVSFYNNEISEKSEIFDDQFSVERPDGSNFTLKIRSTKLEDSAMYFCASSLDTGSEAFFGQGTRLTVV.

The chain has TRBV3-1 (or the pseudogene TRBV3-2) and TRBJ1-6; perhaps TRBD1 as D (5 bases). CDR3 length equals 15 residues. V was shortened by 6 bases and J by 0 bases, with 9 bases between the two germline ends. CDR1 is LGHDT, CDR2 YNNKEL, per germline (reference sequence). In DNA, the CDR3 is TGTGCCAGCAGGGAGGGGAGCTCCTATAATTCACCCCTCCACTTT. Translated, it gives CASREGSSYNSPLHF.

The genes are TRBV21-1 and TRBJ1-4. TRBV21-1 is annotated as a pseudogene. The CDR3 is made up of 15 amino acids. In nucleotides, the CDR3 is TGTGCCAGCAGCAAACCCGGGAAGGAGGATGAAAAACTGTTTTTT. This codes for CASSKPGKEDEKLFF.

This rearrangement joins TRBV19 to TRBJ2-7; 7 bases fit TRBD2. The CDR3 contains 13 residues. In germline, CDR1 is LNHDA, CDR2 SQIVND (reference sequence). Trimming at V came to 7 bases and at J to 2 bases, leaving 5 bases not matched to a gene. The CDR3 bases are TGTGCCAGTAATGCGGGGGAGACCTACGAGCAGTACTTC. Encoded protein: CASNAGETYEQYF.

The J gene is TRBJ2-3, the V gene TRBV18, with D perhaps matching TRBD2 (7 bases). Trimming cost V 0 bases and J 0 bases, with 13 bases left between them. Per the germline V gene, CDR1 is KGHSH and CDR2 is LQKENI. The CDR3 sequence is 17 residues long. The CDR3 DNA follows: TGTGCCAGCTCACCACCTAGGGGGGGCACTAGCACAGATACGCAGTATTTT. Amino acid sequence: CASSPPRGGTSTDTQYF.

The rearrangement joins TRBV28 to TRBJ2-7, with a possible D match to TRBD1 (6 bases). CDR3 length: 15 residues. Germline CDR1 MDHEN, CDR2 SYDVKM. V lost 7 bases and J lost 3, with 19 bases in between. The CDR3 coding sequence is TGTGCCAGCAACCATGGGACAACAAAAGGCTACGAGCAGTACTTC. This gives the protein CASNHGTTKGYEQYF. Full variable domain (missing parts from reference TRBV28 and TRBJ2-7): DVKVTQSSRYLVKRTGEKVFLECVQDMDHENMFWYRQDPGLGLRLIYFSYDVKMKEKGDIPEGYSVSREKKERFSLILESASTNQTSMYLCASNHGTTKGYEQYFGPGTRLTVT.

V and J are TRBV5-6 and TRBJ1-1, with D unclear. V lost 4 bases to trimming and J lost 1 base, with 11 bases between them. The length of the CDR3 is 14 residues. Germline V lookup: CDR1 SGHDT, CDR2 YYEEEE. DNA of the CDR3: TGTGCCAGCAGCACCTATACGGGGAACACTGAAGCTTTCTTT. Its protein is CASSTYTGNTEAFF.

This chain joins TRBV29-1 and TRBJ2-7; the D gene is possibly TRBD2 (6 bases). The CDR3 is made up of 13 amino acids. Germline-derived CDR1 and CDR2 are SQVTM and ANQGSEA. Trimming shortened V by 3 bases and J by 2 bases, and 11 bases separated the two germline ends. Here the CDR3 reads CSVDSGGPYEQYF. The DNA of the CDR3 is TGCAGCGTTGATAGCGGCGGCCCCTACGAGCAGTACTTC.

The chain joins TRBV3-1 (or the pseudogene TRBV3-2) to TRBJ2-1; TRBD1 aligns across 9 bases. The length of the CDR3 is 15 residues. V was pared by 3 bases and J by 6 bases, with 6 bases of the junction left unmatched. CDR1 is LGHDT and CDR2 is YNNKEL in the germline V gene (reference sequence). In nucleotides, the CDR3 is TGTGCCAGCAGCCAGCGGACAGGGGAAGGCAATGAGCAGTTCTTC. This gives the protein CASSQRTGEGNEQFF.

This chain connects TRBV7-8 to TRBJ1-1, with D tentatively TRBD1 (5 bases). Trimming left V 1 base short and J 9 bases short, with 15 bases between. The CDR3 loop spans 14 amino acids. Germline V gene sequence: CDR1 SGHVS, CDR2 FQNEAQ. The CDR3: CASSLVQDSGKAFF. CDR3 DNA sequence: TGTGCCAGCAGCTTAGTACAGGATTCGGGCAAAGCTTTCTTT.

The genes are TRBV29-1 and TRBJ1-3, with D tentatively TRBD1 (5 bases). Trimming took off 5 bases at V and 4 bases at J, with 12 bases between the two ends. The V gene's germline CDR1 is SQVTM and CDR2 ANQGSEA. The CDR3 is made up of 13 amino acids. The CDR3 is CSVMGTPGNTIYF. The CDR3 coding sequence is TGCAGCGTTATGGGGACTCCCGGAAACACCATATATTTT.

V usage is TRBV29-1 and J usage is TRBJ1-2; 8 positions agree with TRBD1. Germline values: CDR1 SQVTM, CDR2 ANQGSEA. The CDR3 totals 11 residues. In nucleotides, the CDR3 is TGCACCGGGACAGGCAGTGAGGGCTACACCTTC. It encodes CTGTGSEGYTF.

The rearrangement joins TRBV5-6 to TRBJ2-7; D is ambiguous. The CDR3 is made up of 15 amino acids. Looked up from germline, CDR1 is SGHDT and CDR2 is YYEEEE. V was trimmed by 4 bases and J by 0 bases, leaving 14 bases between them. CDR3 sequence (DNA): TGTGCCAGCAGCGCTGAAGGTTGGAGCTCCTACGAGCAGTACTTC. Protein sequence: CASSAEGWSSYEQYF.

This rearrangement joins TRBV7-9 to TRBJ1-1; TRBD1 is a possible D gene (5 bases). CDR1 is SEHNR and CDR2 is FQNEAQ in the germline V gene (reference sequence). Trimming left V 4 bases short and J 6 bases short, with 9 bases between. This CDR3 comprises 12 residues. The CDR3 bases are TGTGCCAGCAGCTCTGGGGCAGCTGAAGCTTTCTTT. As protein: CASSSGAAEAFF.

The V and J genes are TRBV7-2 and TRBJ2-5; TRBD1 matches 7 bases. The CDR3 loop spans 14 amino acids. V gave up 3 bases and J gave up 5 bases; unmatched junction bases: 6. The germline CDR1 and CDR2 sequences are SGHTA and FQGNSA. CDR3 sequence reads: CASSFQSRGETQYF. The CDR3 DNA reads TGTGCCAGCAGCTTTCAGTCCAGGGGGGAGACCCAGTACTTC.

This rearrangement joins TRBV19 to TRBJ1-1; D gene unclear. The CDR3 has 15 amino acids. Trimming stripped 1 base from V and 4 bases from J, with 13 bases between. The germline CDR1 and CDR2 sequences are LNHDA and SQIVND (reference sequence). CDR3 region: CASSIGPERLTEAFF. CDR3 bases: TGTGCCAGTAGTATAGGTCCCGAGCGGCTCACTGAAGCTTTCTTT.

This clone was seen a handful of times. V and J are TRBV9 and TRBJ2-7; a possible D gene is TRBD1 (5 bases). The V gene lost 3 bases and the J gene lost 3 bases, with 7 bases spanning the gap. The CDR3 spans 12 residues. CDR1 SGDLS and CDR2 YYNGEE come from the germline V gene. CDR3 bases: TGTGCCAGCAGCGCCGACAGCTACGAGCAGTACTTC. This codes for CASSADSYEQYF. The full variable domain, with the rest looked up from reference TRBV9 and TRBJ2-7, is DSGVTQTPKHLITATGQRVTLRCSPRSGDLSVYWYQQSLDQGLQFLIQYYNGEERAKGNILERFSAQQFPDLHSELNLSSLELGDSALYFCASSADSYEQYFGPGTRLTVT.

This clone was observed a few times. This chain uses TRBV4-1 with TRBJ2-2, with D perhaps TRBD1 (6 bases). The germline CDR1 and CDR2 sequences are MGHRA and YSYEKL. V gave up 0 bases and J gave up 8 bases, with 19 bases separating them. This CDR3 spans 17 amino acids. The DNA for the CDR3 is TGCGCCAGCAGCCAAGATTTCCCAGGGGCTAGAGCTGGGGAGCTGTTTTTT. Translating it yields CASSQDFPGARAGELFF.

The chain joins TRBV6-5 to TRBJ2-7, with TRBD1 matching 9 bases. This CDR3 has 15 amino acids. After removal of 6 bases from V and 7 bases from J, the junction contained 13 bases not matched to a gene. The germline CDR1 and CDR2 sequences are MNHEY and SVGAGI. CDR3 sequence (DNA): TGTGCCAGCAGATTTACCGGGACAGGGTCTGGAGAGCAGTACTTC. It specifies CASRFTGTGSGEQYF.

The chain's CDR3 is CASSLWTSGGVDEQFF. CDR3 nucleotides: TGTGCCAGCAGCTTATGGACTAGCGGGGGGGTAGATGAGCAGTTCTTC. This chain connects TRBV7-2 to TRBJ2-1; 15 nucleotides line up with TRBD2. The trim removed 2 bases at V and 8 bases at J, leaving 4 bases unmatched. This CDR3 region has 16 residues. Germline CDR1 is SGHTA and CDR2 is FQGNSA.

The rearrangement joins TRBV7-2 to TRBJ1-2, with 9 bases that match TRBD1. Trimming took 1 base from V and 0 from J; bases not matched to a gene: 0. CDR3 length equals 15 residues. CDR1 and CDR2 from the germline V gene are SGHTA and FQGNSA. The DNA of the CDR3 is TGTGCCAGCAGCTTAGGACAGGGGGCTAACTATGGCTACACCTTC. Its translation is CASSLGQGANYGYTF.

V gene TRBV7-9 combines with J gene TRBJ1-3, with D unresolved. The V and J ends lost 5 bases and 0 bases respectively, with 11 bases between them. The CDR3 sequence is 15 residues long. CDR1 and CDR2 (germline): SEHNR, FQNEAQ (reference sequence). The CDR3 is CASSHARSSGNTIYF. The CDR3 coding sequence is TGTGCCAGCAGCCATGCCCGCAGCTCTGGAAACACCATATATTTT.

The chain uses TRBV4-3 and TRBJ2-1, with TRBD2 as a possible D gene (6 bases). V lost 1 base to trimming and J lost 10 bases, with 14 bases between them. CDR1 LGHNA and CDR2 YSLEER come from the germline V gene. This CDR3 region has 14 residues. The CDR3 DNA sequence: TGCGCCAGCAGCCAAGGGGACTGGACGGGCGAGCAGTTCTTC. Amino acid sequence: CASSQGDWTGEQFF.

V gene TRBV2 combines with J gene TRBJ1-1, with D unresolved. Trimming removed 2 bases from V and 5 bases from J, with 12 bases in between. CDR1 and CDR2 from the germline V gene are SNHLY and FYNNEI. The CDR3 totals 14 residues. In nucleotides, the CDR3 is TGTGCCAGCAGTGAATTCACACCGAGGACTGAAGCTTTCTTT. The encoded protein is CASSEFTPRTEAFF. The variable domain in full, completed from reference TRBV2 and TRBJ1-1, reads EPEVTQTPSHQVTQMGQEVILRCVPISNHLYFYWYRQILGQKVEFLVSFYNNEISEKSEIFDDQFSVERPDGSNFTLKIRSTKLEDSAMYFCASSEFTPRTEAFFGQGTRLTVV.